Below are 28 T cell receptor beta chains sequenced from a single sample in a study of T cells in Graves' hyperthyroidism and ophthalmopathy. TCR beta CDR3 sequences were amplified from RNA transcripts. When the TCR CDR3 underwent first-round RT-PCR, the HTBI primer set was used. MiXCR, applied by TCRdb to the multiplex PCR reads, yields one record per CDR3 protein. This sample has about 290,000 distinct CDR3 sequences, with 13% to 15% found just once. Sequencing input: blood. These TCRs come from a woman aged 45-65 years with Graves' hyperthyroidism that later progressed to Graves' ophthalmopathy.

In this sample, this clonotype turned up many times. The J gene is TRBJ1-1, the V gene TRBV6-1; D remains ambiguous. Germline-derived CDR1 and CDR2 are MNHNS and SASEGT. V lost 8 bases and J 7 bases, leaving 14 bases between the germline ends. This CDR3 spans 12 amino acids. This chain's CDR3 is CASGSSPGEAFF. The DNA for the CDR3 is TGTGCCAGCGGGTCCTCTCCCGGTGAAGCTTTCTTT.

The CDR3 DNA reads TGTGCCATCAGTCCGGGGTCAGGTCCGAATTCACCCCTCCACTTT. The encoded protein is CAISPGSGPNSPLHF. The rearrangement links TRBV10-3 to TRBJ1-6; D is ambiguous. Germline-derived CDR1 and CDR2 are ENHRY and SYGVKD. The CDR3 contains 15 residues. Trimming shortened V by 5 bases and J by 7 bases, and 15 bases separated the two germline ends.

The chain couples TRBV19 to TRBJ1-5; D perhaps matches TRBD1 (6 bases). The ends were cut back, 5 bases at V and 10 bases at J, with 15 bases in the middle. This CDR3 spans 13 amino acids. Germline V gene lookup returns CDR1 LNHDA and CDR2 SQIVND (reference sequence). CDR3 in DNA: TGTGCCAGTAGTTATTTACAGGGCACCCCCCAGCATTTT. Protein: CASSYLQGTPQHF.

In this sample, this clonotype turned up a few times. The chain recombines TRBV3-1 with TRBJ1-4; D possibly corresponds to TRBD1 (5 bases). Trimming pared 2 bases from V and 8 bases from J, leaving 6 bases between. Germline CDR1 and CDR2: LGHDT and YNNKEL (reference sequence). The CDR3 runs 12 residues. The chain's CDR3 is CASSQHREKLFF. CDR3 in DNA: TGTGCCAGCAGCCAACACAGGGAAAAACTGTTTTTT.

This clonotype was detected many times. This chain uses TRBV3-1 with TRBJ1-1; possibly TRBD1 for D (5 bases). Germline loops: CDR1 LGHDT, CDR2 YNNKEL (reference sequence). V was trimmed by 1 base and J by 4 bases, leaving 19 bases between them. This CDR3 comprises 17 residues. The CDR3 protein is CASSQVGTSFRSTEAFF. The CDR3, as DNA: TGTGCCAGCAGCCAAGTGGGGACTTCCTTTAGGAGCACTGAAGCTTTCTTT.

This clonotype was detected only a few times. This chain connects TRBV28 to TRBJ1-2; the D gene is possibly TRBD1 (5 bases). This CDR3 is 14 amino acids long. CDR1 and CDR2 from the germline V gene are MDHEN and SYDVKM. The germline V and J ends were trimmed by 6 bases and 3 bases, with 14 bases remaining between them. CDR3 residues: CASRVGPIYYGYTF. The CDR3 bases are TGTGCCAGCAGGGTGGGACCAATCTACTATGGCTACACCTTC.

Comment on this clonotype: A much larger clone is a single base away; this may be a read error. The J gene is TRBJ2-6, the V gene TRBV28; D gene unclear. The CDR3 is 15 residues long. The V gene's germline CDR1 is MDHEN and CDR2 SYDVKM. CDR3 region: CASSLQESGTNVLTF. The CDR3 nucleotides read TGTGCCAGCAGTTTACAGGAGTCTGGGACCAACGTCCTGACTTTC. The complete variable domain, with remaining parts taken from reference TRBV28 and TRBJ2-6, reads DVKVTQSSRYLVKRTGEKVFLECVQDMDHENMFWYRQDPGLGLRLIYFSYDVKMKEKGDIPEGYSVSREKKERFSLILESASTNQTSMYLCASSLQESGTNVLTFGAGSRLTVL.

This clonotype was seen more than once but under ten times. The rearrangement joins TRBV11-2 to TRBJ1-1; D might be TRBD1 (6 bases). This CDR3 has 15 amino acids. The V gene lost 5 bases and the J gene lost 4 bases, with 17 bases spanning the gap. Germline-derived CDR1 and CDR2 are SGHAT and FQNNGV. CDR3 amino acids: CASSGGWGPATEAFF. CDR3 sequence (DNA): TGTGCCAGCAGCGGAGGATGGGGGCCGGCCACTGAAGCTTTCTTT.

The J gene is TRBJ1-2, the V gene TRBV9; D is possibly TRBD1 (6 bases). The germline V and J ends were trimmed by 3 bases and 13 bases, with 13 bases remaining between them. The CDR3 length is 11 residues. Per the germline V gene, CDR1 is SGDLS and CDR2 is YYNGEE. CDR3 bases: TGTGCCAGCAGCGGGGACACTCATTCCACCTTC. This sequence encodes CASSGDTHSTF. Variable domain in full (rest from reference TRBV9 and TRBJ1-2): DSGVTQTPKHLITATGQRVTLRCSPRSGDLSVYWYQQSLDQGLQFLIQYYNGEERAKGNILERFSAQQFPDLHSELNLSSLELGDSALYFCASSGDTHSTFGSGTRLTVV.

The sample holds a few counts of this clonotype. The rearrangement joins TRBV11-2 to TRBJ2-1, with 7 positions matching TRBD1. The germline CDR1 and CDR2 sequences are SGHAT and FQNNGV. Unmatched junction bases numbered 5, after V lost 2 bases and J lost 7 bases. There are 14 residues in the CDR3. The chain's CDR3 is CASSLTQGVNEQFF. The CDR3, as DNA: TGTGCCAGCAGCTTAACGCAGGGGGTGAATGAGCAGTTCTTC.

This sequence joins TRBV28 and TRBJ1-4; TRBD1 matches at 7 bases. Unmatched junction bases numbered 12, after V lost 6 bases and J lost 8 bases. CDR3 length equals 15 residues. Germline V CDR1 and CDR2: MDHEN, SYDVKM. CDR3 nucleotides: TGTGCCAGCAGCCTTTTAGGGGGCACGGGGGAAAAACTGTTTTTT. This codes for CASSLLGGTGEKLFF.

The table lists this clonotype with many counts. The gene calls are TRBV18 and TRBJ1-1, with 8 positions matching TRBD1. J gave up 4 bases and V 4 bases, and 8 bases lay outside the gene matches. Per germline, CDR1 KGHSH and CDR2 LQKENI. The CDR3 has 15 residues. In nucleotides, the CDR3 is TGTGCCAGCTCACTAGGGACAGGTTGGGCCACTGAAGCTTTCTTT. This gives the protein CASSLGTGWATEAFF.

The J gene is TRBJ2-2, the V gene TRBV15; D possibly corresponds to TRBD1 (6 bases). The CDR3 is 14 residues long. CDR1 is LNHNV, CDR2 YYDKDF, per germline (reference sequence). Deletions cut 0 bases from V and 9 bases from J, with 11 bases between. CDR3 DNA: TGTGCCACCAGCAGAGATATGGGGGCCAGGGAGCTGTTTTTT. Encoded protein: CATSRDMGARELFF.

In its sample, this clonotype was seen a few times. This chain joins TRBV6-2 or TRBV6-3 and TRBJ2-5; 7 bases are a match to TRBD2. Germline V gene lookup returns CDR1 MNHEY and CDR2 SVGEGT. With 5 bases clipped from V and 5 bases from J, the junction kept 5 bases outside the gene matches. This CDR3 has 13 amino acids. The CDR3 spells CASSQTSAETQYF. The CDR3 region has the DNA TGTGCCAGCAGTCAAACTAGCGCGGAGACCCAGTACTTC.

The sample holds many counts of this clonotype. The V gene is TRBV19, the J gene TRBJ1-5; TRBD1 is a possible D gene (6 bases). V was cut by 6 bases and J by 3 bases, with 12 bases left in between. The CDR3 length is 14 residues. The germline gives CDR1 LNHDA, CDR2 SQIVND (reference sequence). This chain's CDR3 is CASSATGPNQPQHF. The CDR3 nucleotides read TGTGCCAGTAGCGCTACAGGGCCCAATCAGCCCCAGCATTTT.

This clonotype was seen repeatedly, ten times or more. V and J are TRBV30 and TRBJ2-5, with 14 bases matching TRBD2. V trimming: 4 bases; J trimming: 5 bases; junction bases outside the gene matches: 3. Germline V lookup: CDR1 GTSNPN, CDR2 SVGIG (reference sequence). This CDR3 spans 14 amino acids. CDR3 nucleotide sequence: TGTGCCTGGACTGGGACTAGCGGGAGTGAGACCCAGTACTTC. As protein: CAWTGTSGSETQYF.

This clonotype was seen a few times. CDR3 coding DNA: TGTGCCAGCAGCCCGTTGGGGACAGGGTCCAATGAGCAGTTCTTC. It encodes CASSPLGTGSNEQFF. J is TRBJ2-1 and V is TRBV16; 9 bases agree with TRBD1. The CDR3 length is 15 residues. Germline V gene sequence: CDR1 KGHSY, CDR2 FQNENV. J lost 6 bases, V lost 4 bases, and 7 bases had no gene match.

This chain joins TRBV5-6 and TRBJ1-2; D ambiguous. The V gene's germline CDR1 is SGHDT and CDR2 YYEEEE. V was trimmed by 1 base and J by 5 bases, leaving 12 bases between them. There are 14 residues in the CDR3. The CDR3 reads CASSLTWTPYGYTF. For the CDR3, the DNA is TGTGCCAGCAGCTTGACGTGGACCCCTTATGGCTACACCTTC.

The chain recombines TRBV6-1 with TRBJ2-1; 8 nucleotides line up with TRBD2. The ends lost 10 bases at V and 5 bases at J; junction bases unmatched: 10. This CDR3 contains 14 residues. Germline assignment: CDR1 MNHNS and CDR2 SASEGT. CDR3 protein: CATLSRTSNNEQFF. The DNA of the CDR3 is TGTGCCACCCTAAGCCGGACTAGCAACAATGAGCAGTTCTTC.

This clonotype occurred many times. The chain employs TRBV6-6 and TRBJ2-5; 8 nucleotides agree with TRBD2. CDR1 MNHNY and CDR2 SVGAGI come from the germline V gene (reference sequence). CDR3 length: 15 amino acids. V shed 2 bases and J 4 bases; nucleotides not matched to a gene: 6. For the CDR3, the DNA is TGTGCCAGCAGTTACGAAGCGGGAGCGTCAGAGACCCAGTACTTC. Translating it yields CASSYEAGASETQYF.

This clonotype came up many times. V gene TRBV2 combines with J gene TRBJ2-7; the match to TRBD1 covers 7 bases. CDR1 and CDR2 (germline): SNHLY, FYNNEI. Trimming cost V 7 bases and J 0 bases; bases outside gene matches: 9. The CDR3 extends over 15 amino acids. Here the CDR3 reads CASNPDRPSSYEQYF. As DNA, the CDR3 is TGTGCCAGCAATCCGGACAGGCCGAGCTCCTACGAGCAGTACTTC.

This clonotype was counted ten times or more. The V gene is TRBV2, the J gene TRBJ2-4, with TRBD2 identical over 13 bases. The J segment lost 4 bases and the V segment lost 7 bases, leaving 4 bases of the junction unmatched. Germline loops: CDR1 SNHLY, CDR2 FYNNEI. There are 15 residues in the CDR3. This chain's CDR3 is CASTRLAGGKNIQYF. For the CDR3, the DNA is TGTGCCAGCACTCGACTAGCGGGAGGAAAAAACATTCAGTACTTC.

Ten or more counts support this clonotype. The gene calls are TRBV19 and TRBJ1-5; unclear D gene. Trimming left V 3 bases short and J 5 bases short, with 5 bases between. Germline-derived CDR1 and CDR2 are LNHDA and SQIVND (reference sequence). The CDR3 contains 12 residues. The DNA of the CDR3 is TGTGCCAGTAGTATCTTATATCAGCCCCAGCATTTT. Amino acid sequence: CASSILYQPQHF.

This clonotype was detected many times. The V call is TRBV18, the J call TRBJ2-1; 8 bases match TRBD1. This CDR3 has 17 residues. The V gene end was trimmed by 0 bases and the J gene end by 4 bases; junction bases not matched to a gene: 8. CDR1 is KGHSH, CDR2 LQKENI, per germline. In DNA form, the CDR3 reads TGTGCCAGCTCACCACCTACGGGACAGGTGAATTACAATGAGCAGTTCTTC. Protein sequence: CASSPPTGQVNYNEQFF. Based on the CDR3 plus reference TRBV18 and TRBJ2-1, the full variable domain is NAGVMQNPRHLVRRRGQEARLRCSPMKGHSHVYWYRQLPEEGLKFMVYLQKENIIDESGMPKERFSAEFPKEGPSILRIQQVVRGDSAAYFCASSPPTGQVNYNEQFFGPGTRLTVL.

This clonotype came up a few times. V is TRBV20-1 and J is TRBJ1-1; possible D gene TRBD1, 5 bases. V lost 5 bases and J lost 0, with 28 bases in between. The CDR3 covers 19 residues. The germline CDR1 and CDR2 sequences are DFQATT and SNEGSKA (reference sequence). CDR3 loop: CSASSFRRQGLSMNTEAFF. The CDR3, as DNA: TGCAGTGCTTCTTCCTTTAGGCGTCAGGGCCTTTCCATGAACACTGAAGCTTTCTTT.

This clonotype occurred many times. The gene calls are TRBV5-1 and TRBJ2-1; 10 bases are a match to TRBD2. This CDR3 has 15 amino acids. The trim removed 3 bases at V and 4 bases at J, leaving 4 bases unmatched. Germline V gives CDR1 SGHRS, CDR2 YFSETQ. CDR3 coding DNA: TGCGCCAGCAGCTCTCGAGCGGGAGGGTACAATGAGCAGTTCTTC. The encoded protein is CASSSRAGGYNEQFF.

This clonotype has ten or more counts. The chain is built from TRBV2 and TRBJ2-3; D is uncertain. The CDR3 spans 13 residues. Looked up from germline, CDR1 is SNHLY and CDR2 is FYNNEI. V was trimmed by 2 bases and J by 2 bases, leaving 5 bases between them. The CDR3 spells CASSESTTDTQYF. The CDR3 nucleotides read TGTGCCAGCAGTGAAAGTACCACAGATACGCAGTATTTT.

The sample holds many counts of this clonotype. The chain has TRBV10-2 and TRBJ1-2; D is ambiguous. The CDR3 has 14 amino acids. The V and J ends lost 5 bases and 2 bases respectively, with 12 bases between them. CDR1 and CDR2 from the germline V gene are WSHSY and SAAADI. The CDR3 spells CASSIAGGNYGYTF. The CDR3 nucleotides are TGCGCCAGCAGTATCGCGGGAGGGAACTATGGCTACACCTTC.